The rows below give T cell receptor beta chains drawn from one sample of a study of regulatory T cells in long-lasting Graves disease. One entry per CDR3 protein, called by TCRdb with MiXCR from the multiplex PCR reads. Here the sample spans about 400,000 distinct CDR3 sequences, around 20% being singletons. The sample was peripheral blood mononuclear cells (PBMCs), taken when the disease was refractory, from a patient treated with antithyroid drugs. The receptors come from a female donor with Graves disease. Both conserved end residues are part of each CDR3. The order of the fields is V gene, J gene, D gene, clone size, CDR3 DNA, CDR3 protein. A D gene is named only where the DNA matches it firmly. Expanded clones get a size class; other rows say once, few or many, or leave the size out.

>TRBV19|TRBJ1-4|-|few
TGTGCCAGTAGTGACAACGAGGGTCTACGTGAAAAACTGTTTTTT
CASSDNEGLREKLFF
>TRBV28|TRBJ1-1|TRBD1|many
TGTGCCAGCAGTTCCCCATCCGGGACAGACAACACTGAAGCTTTCTTT
CASSSPSGTDNTEAFF
>TRBV11-1|TRBJ2-2|TRBD2|many
TGTGCCAGCAGCACTACTAGCGGGCCAATTATCGGGGAGCTGTTTTTT
CASSTTSGPIIGELFF
>TRBV3-1|TRBJ1-5|-|few
TGTGCCAGCAGCCATAGTAGCAATCAGCCCCAGCATTTT
CASSHSSNQPQHF
>TRBV7-2|TRBJ1-4|-|-
TGTGCCAACAGCTTAGCGAGCGGAGGGAGAAGCGAAAAACTGTTTTTT
CANSLASGGRSEKLFF
>TRBV6-1|TRBJ2-6|TRBD1|-
TGTGCCAGCAGTCCCTGGGGACAGGGGGGCTCTGGGGCCAACGTCCTGACTTTC
CASSPWGQGGSGANVLTF
>TRBV6-1|TRBJ2-2|TRBD2|few
TGTGCCAGCAGACCGTTGGGGACTAGCGGGAGTGGCTGGACCGGGGAGCTGTTTTTT
CASRPLGTSGSGWTGELFF
>TRBV12-3/TRBV12-4|TRBJ2-2|TRBD1|-
TGTGCCAGCACCCTAGGTGGGACAGCCACCGGGGAGCTGTTTTTT
CASTLGGTATGELFF
>TRBV28|TRBJ2-5|-|few
TGTGCCAGCACCCCCGGAGAGGCGACCCAGTACTTC
CASTPGEATQYF
>TRBV19|TRBJ1-5|TRBD1|-
TGTGCCAGTACACAGGGGTACGATCAGCCCCAGCATTTT
CASTQGYDQPQHF
>TRBV20-1|TRBJ1-4|-|few
TGCAGTGCTAGAGATAAATTGGGGATTAGGGAAAAACTGTTTTTT
CSARDKLGIREKLFF
>TRBV7-2|TRBJ2-2|TRBD1|many
TGTGCCAGCAGCCCCTCCAGGGGGCGCACCGGGGAGCTGTTTTTT
CASSPSRGRTGELFF
>TRBV29-1|TRBJ1-2|TRBD1|-
TGCAGCGTTGTAGGGACAGAGTATGGCTACACCTTC
CSVVGTEYGYTF
>TRBV20-1|TRBJ2-2|-|few
TGCAGTGCTAGGGGGGAGAACACCGGGGAGCTGTTTTTT
CSARGENTGELFF
>TRBV19|TRBJ2-1|TRBD2|-
TGTGCCAGTAGTCGCTCTAGCGGGGCAGATGAGCAGTTCTTC
CASSRSSGADEQFF
>TRBV12-3/TRBV12-4|TRBJ2-7|TRBD2|few
TGTGCCAGCAGCCAAGATGGGGGGCGGGAGGTCTACGAGCAGTACTTC
CASSQDGGREVYEQYF
>TRBV7-9|TRBJ2-2|-|few
TGTGCCAGCAGCTTAGGTGGAGGGGAGCGTCCCGGGGAGCTGTTTTTT
CASSLGGGERPGELFF
>TRBV18|TRBJ2-3|TRBD1|-
TGTGCCAGCTCACCTGGCTGGGGACAGAGCACAGATACGCAGTATTTT
CASSPGWGQSTDTQYF
>TRBV29-1|TRBJ1-2|-|few
TGCAGCGTGCCCGGGTTCTCCGGGGGAGGCTACACCTTC
CSVPGFSGGGYTF
>TRBV6-1|TRBJ2-5|TRBD1|few
TGTGCCAGCAGCCGCCCGGACAGGGAAGAGACCCAGTACTTC
CASSRPDREETQYF
>TRBV20-1|TRBJ2-7|-|many
TGCAGTGCCAGAGTATGGGGGTACTACGAGCAGTACTTC
CSARVWGYYEQYF
>TRBV28|TRBJ1-5|TRBD1|many
TGTGCCAGCAGGTGGACAGGGGGTAATCAGCCCCAGCATTTT
CASRWTGGNQPQHF
>TRBV6-1|TRBJ1-2|TRBD1|many
TGTGCCAGCCGGGACAGGGCGCTAGAAGGCTACACCTTC
CASRDRALEGYTF
>TRBV2|TRBJ2-7|TRBD1|many
TGTGCCAGCACAAGGGACAGGGGCCGCTACGAGCAGTACTTC
CASTRDRGRYEQYF
>TRBV6-2/TRBV6-3|TRBJ1-5|-|few
TGTGCCAGCAGTTCTGGACGGCTTAGCAATCAGCCCCAGCATTTT
CASSSGRLSNQPQHF
>TRBV6-4|TRBJ1-1|-|few
TGTGCCAGCAGTTACTCGTCGGAGGGGAGGACTGAAGCTTTCTTT
CASSYSSEGRTEAFF
>TRBV6-1|TRBJ1-5|TRBD1|-
TGTGCCAGCAGTGCCCTTGAACAGGGGGTAGGTCAGCCCCAGCATTTT
CASSALEQGVGQPQHF
>TRBV7-9|TRBJ1-4|-|few
TGTGCCAGCAGCCGTAATGAAAAACTGTTTTTT
CASSRNEKLFF
>TRBV27|TRBJ2-5|TRBD2|many
TGTGCCAGCAGACTGACTAGCGGGAGTGGAGAGACCCAGTACTTC
CASRLTSGSGETQYF
>TRBV28|TRBJ2-7|-|few
TGTGCCAGCAGGACCTCCCGGCAGGACCCCTACGAGCAGTACTTC
CASRTSRQDPYEQYF
>TRBV20-1|TRBJ1-2|TRBD1|many
TGCAGTGCTACTGACAGGGGTGGCTACACCTTC
CSATDRGGYTF